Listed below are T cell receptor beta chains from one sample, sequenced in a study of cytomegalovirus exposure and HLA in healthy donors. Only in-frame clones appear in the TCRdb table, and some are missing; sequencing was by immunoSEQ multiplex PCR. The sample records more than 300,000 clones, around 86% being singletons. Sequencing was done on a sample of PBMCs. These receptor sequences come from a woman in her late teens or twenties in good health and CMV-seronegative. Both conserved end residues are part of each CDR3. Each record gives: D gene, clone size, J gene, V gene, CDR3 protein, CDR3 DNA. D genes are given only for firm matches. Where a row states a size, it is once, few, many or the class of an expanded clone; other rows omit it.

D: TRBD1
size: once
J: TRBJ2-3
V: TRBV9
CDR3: CASSAGQNTDTQYF
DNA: TGTGCCAGCAGCGCGGGACAGAACACAGATACGCAGTATTTT

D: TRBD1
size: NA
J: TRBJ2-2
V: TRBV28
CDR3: CASSSYRGGTGELFF
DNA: TGTGCCAGCAGTTCTTACAGGGGTGGCACCGGGGAGCTGTTTTTT

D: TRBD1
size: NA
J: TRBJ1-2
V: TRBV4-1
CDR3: CASSQERTGVNGYTF
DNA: TGCGCCAGCAGCCAAGAGAGGACAGGGGTGAATGGCTACACCTTC

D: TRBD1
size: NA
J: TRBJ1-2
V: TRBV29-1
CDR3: CSVEDPQTRDREGYTF
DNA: TGCAGCGTTGAAGATCCCCAAACGCGGGACAGGGAGGGCTACACCTTC

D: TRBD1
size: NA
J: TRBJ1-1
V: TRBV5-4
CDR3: CASSPDRVHTEAFF
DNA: TGTGCCAGCAGCCCCGACAGGGTACACACTGAAGCTTTCTTT

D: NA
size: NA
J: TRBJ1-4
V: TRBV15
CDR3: CATSRDLAATNEKLFF
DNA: TGTGCCACCAGCAGAGATTTGGCAGCAACTAATGAAAAACTGTTTTTT

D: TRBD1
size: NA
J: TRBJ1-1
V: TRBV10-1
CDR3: CASSERTGNTEAFF
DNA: TGCGCCAGCAGTGAGCGGACAGGGAACACTGAAGCTTTCTTT

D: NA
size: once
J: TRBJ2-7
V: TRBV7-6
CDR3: CASSLEPSAEQYF
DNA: TGTGCCAGCAGCTTAGAGCCGAGCGCCGAGCAGTACTTC

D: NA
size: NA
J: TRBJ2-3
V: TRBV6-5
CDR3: CASRGETQYF
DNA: TGTGCCAGCAGAGGAGAAACGCAGTATTTT

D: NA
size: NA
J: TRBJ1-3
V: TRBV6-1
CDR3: CASSREPSGNTIYF
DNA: TGTGCCAGCAGTAGAGAGCCCTCTGGAAACACCATATATTTT

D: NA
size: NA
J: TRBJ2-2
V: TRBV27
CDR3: CASSFRTGELFF
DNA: TGTGCCAGCAGTTTTCGCACCGGGGAGCTGTTTTTT

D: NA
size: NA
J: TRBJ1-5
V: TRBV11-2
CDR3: CASSFSAGLYNQPQHF
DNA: TGTGCCAGCAGCTTCTCGGCAGGGCTCTACAATCAGCCCCAGCATTTT

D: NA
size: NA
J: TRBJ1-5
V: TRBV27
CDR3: CACGSVANQPQHF
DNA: TGTGCCTGCGGATCAGTAGCAAATCAGCCCCAGCATTTT

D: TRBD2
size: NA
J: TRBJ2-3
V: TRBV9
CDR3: CASSVKYRRAGGTDTQYF
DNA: TGTGCCAGCAGCGTAAAGTACCGGAGGGCGGGGGGCACAGATACGCAGTATTTT

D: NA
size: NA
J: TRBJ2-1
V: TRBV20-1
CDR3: CSAVLNEQFF
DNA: TGCAGTGCCGTACTCAATGAGCAGTTCTTC

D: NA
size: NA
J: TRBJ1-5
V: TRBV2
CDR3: CASSTGFTEYSNQPQHF
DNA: TGTGCCAGCAGTACCGGTTTCACCGAGTATAGCAATCAGCCCCAGCATTTT

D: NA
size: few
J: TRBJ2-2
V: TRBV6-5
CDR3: CASSYSPNRELFF
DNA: TGTGCCAGCAGTTACTCGCCCAACAGGGAGCTGTTTTTT

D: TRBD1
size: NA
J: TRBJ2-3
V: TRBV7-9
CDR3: CASSPPRDRSGDTQYF
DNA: TGTGCCAGCAGCCCACCCCGGGACAGATCGGGAGATACGCAGTATTTT

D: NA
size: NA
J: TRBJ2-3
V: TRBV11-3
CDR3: CASSLGQADTQYF
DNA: TGTGCCAGCAGCTTAGGTCAGGCGGATACGCAGTATTTT

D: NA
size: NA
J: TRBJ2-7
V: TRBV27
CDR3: CASSQGRVYEQYF
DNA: TGTGCCAGCAGCCAGGGAAGAGTCTACGAGCAGTACTTC

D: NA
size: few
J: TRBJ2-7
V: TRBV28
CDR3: CASSAQGYEQYF
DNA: TGTGCCAGCAGCGCCCAGGGATACGAGCAGTACTTC

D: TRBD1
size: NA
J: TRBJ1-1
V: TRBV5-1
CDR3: CASSFSTGTEAFF
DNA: TGCGCCAGCAGCTTTTCGACAGGGACTGAAGCTTTCTTT

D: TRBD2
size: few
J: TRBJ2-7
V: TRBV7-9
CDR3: CASSSLGGYEQYF
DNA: TGTGCCAGCAGCTCATTGGGGGGGTACGAGCAGTACTTC

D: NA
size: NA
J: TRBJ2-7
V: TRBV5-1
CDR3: CASSSNYEQYF
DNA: TGCGCCAGCAGCTCCAACTACGAGCAGTACTTC

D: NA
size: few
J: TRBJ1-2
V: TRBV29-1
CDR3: CSVVGVGYTF
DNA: TGCAGCGTTGTGGGAGTTGGCTACACCTTC

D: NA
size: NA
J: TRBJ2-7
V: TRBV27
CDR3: CASSLSRQPYEQYF
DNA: TGTGCCAGCAGTTTATCGCGGCAACCCTACGAGCAGTACTTC

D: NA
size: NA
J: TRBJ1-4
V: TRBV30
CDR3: CAWSRMGDGGREKLFF
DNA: TGTGCCTGGAGCCGAATGGGAGACGGCGGTAGGGAAAAACTGTTTTTT

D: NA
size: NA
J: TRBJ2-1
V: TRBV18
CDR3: CASSPPSPRNNEQFF
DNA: TGTGCCAGCTCACCACCTTCTCCGCGGAACAATGAGCAGTTCTTC

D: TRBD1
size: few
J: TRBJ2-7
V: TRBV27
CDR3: CASSRTGGDEQYF
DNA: TGTGCCAGCAGTCGGACAGGGGGCGACGAGCAGTACTTC

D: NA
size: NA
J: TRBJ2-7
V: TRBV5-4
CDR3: CASSIPDSLHEQYF
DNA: TGTGCCAGCAGCATCCCGGACAGCTTACACGAGCAGTACTTC

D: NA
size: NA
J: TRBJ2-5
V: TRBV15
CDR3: CATSRGGLTKGETQYF
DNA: TGTGCCACCAGCAGAGGGGGTCTGACGAAGGGGGAGACCCAGTACTTC

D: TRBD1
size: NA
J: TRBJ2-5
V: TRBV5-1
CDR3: CASSLGPGQGYQETQYF
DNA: TGCGCCAGCAGCTTGGGCCCCGGACAGGGGTACCAAGAGACCCAGTACTTC

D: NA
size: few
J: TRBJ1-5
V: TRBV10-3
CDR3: CAIKGMSNQPQHF
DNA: TGTGCCATCAAGGGGATGAGCAATCAGCCCCAGCATTTT

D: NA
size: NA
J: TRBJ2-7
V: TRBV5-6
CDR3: CASSLAQVYYEQYF
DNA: TGTGCCAGCAGCTTAGCACAGGTTTACTACGAGCAGTACTTC

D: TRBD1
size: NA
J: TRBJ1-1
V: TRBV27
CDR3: CASSTTRGRRTEAFF
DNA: TGTGCCAGCAGTACAACCAGGGGGCGTCGGACTGAAGCTTTCTTT

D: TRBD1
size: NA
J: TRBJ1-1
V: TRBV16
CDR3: CASSQAPTGGTEAFF
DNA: TGTGCCAGCAGCCAAGCCCCCACAGGGGGAACTGAAGCTTTCTTT

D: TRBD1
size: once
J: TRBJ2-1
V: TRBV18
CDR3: CASSPRGGQGNNEQFF
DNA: TGTGCCAGCTCACCACGGGGGGGACAGGGAAACAATGAGCAGTTCTTC

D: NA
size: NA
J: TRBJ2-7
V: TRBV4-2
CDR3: CASSLSRSYEQYF
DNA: TGTGCCAGCAGCCTCTCTCGGAGTTACGAGCAGTACTTC

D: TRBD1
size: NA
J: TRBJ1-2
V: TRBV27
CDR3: CASSTPLPGGAGAYTF
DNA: TGTGCCAGCAGCACACCACTCCCAGGGGGCGCGGGTGCCTACACCTTC

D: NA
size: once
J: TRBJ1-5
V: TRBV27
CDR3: CASSLYYGGNQPQHF
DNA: TGTGCCAGCAGTTTATACTACGGGGGCAATCAGCCCCAGCATTTT

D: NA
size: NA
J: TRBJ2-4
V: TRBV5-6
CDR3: CASSSSPVGVRDIQYF
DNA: TGTGCCAGCAGCTCCTCACCAGTAGGGGTAAGGGACATTCAGTACTTC

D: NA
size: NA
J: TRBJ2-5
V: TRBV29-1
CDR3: CSVDAPPETQYF
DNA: TGCAGCGTTGACGCGCCACCAGAGACCCAGTACTTC